These T cell receptor beta chains were read from a single sample in a study of sequential checkpoint blockade in melanoma. The assay was immunoSEQ multiplex PCR, and TCRdb's table has in-frame clones only and misses some. Of 9,500 to 15,000 clones in the sample, 70% to 85% were seen once. Sample: CD8+ T cells sorted from blood (inferred from file names), taken from a patient given nivolumab and ipilimumab in sequence. The receptors derive from a human donor with melanoma. Both conserved end residues are part of each CDR3.

J gene | V gene | CDR3 protein
TRBJ2-5 | TRBV5-4 | CASSSPSASGGEETQYF
TRBJ2-7 | TRBV13 | CASSLSGGTGTYEQYF
TRBJ2-1 | TRBV11-2 | CASSLGGNLGNEQFF
TRBJ1-5 | TRBV28 | CASSFAPGGNQPQHF
TRBJ2-7 | TRBV27 | CASSLFGQGYEQYF
TRBJ2-7 | TRBV27 | CASSYSSTGSSYEQYF
TRBJ2-3 | TRBV6-5 | CASSRSVMGTDTQYF
TRBJ2-1 | TRBV6-5 | CASKLLGQGNEQFF
TRBJ2-2 | TRBV13 | CASSADRGWAGELFF
TRBJ2-1 | TRBV10-3 | CATSNEGARNEQFF
TRBJ2-1 | TRBV4-1 | CASSQQGGADEQFF